Shown below are 4 T cell receptor beta chains from a single sample sequenced in a study of blood T cell repertoires in COVID-19. Method: immunoSEQ multiplex PCR; TCRdb's copy keeps in-frame clones and lacks some. In the table there are more than 200,000 clones, under 90% of which are singletons. Source material: peripheral blood. The receptors were sampled from an elderly man with acute or convalescent COVID-19.

The V gene is TRBV5-1, the J gene TRBJ2-3, with 10 nucleotides matching TRBD2. Germline assignment: CDR1 SGHRS and CDR2 YFSETQ. The CDR3 sequence is 14 residues long. V gave up 0 bases and J gave up 6 bases; unmatched junction bases: 1. CDR3 amino acids: CASSLVAGGDTQYF. In DNA form, the CDR3 reads TGCGCCAGCAGCTTGGTAGCGGGGGGTGATACGCAGTATTTT.

The chain couples TRBV19 to TRBJ1-5; D possibly corresponds to TRBD1 (6 bases). This CDR3 contains 13 residues. Germline V gene lookup returns CDR1 LNHDA and CDR2 SQIVND (reference sequence). V was trimmed by 4 bases and J by 6 bases, leaving 10 bases between them. The CDR3 here is CASSSQGRQPQHF. The CDR3 region has the DNA TGTGCCAGTAGTAGTCAGGGGCGTCAGCCCCAGCATTTT.

In its sample, this clone was seen once. The chain links TRBV18 to TRBJ1-5; the D gene is possibly TRBD1 (6 bases). The V gene lost 0 bases and the J gene lost 4 bases, with 10 bases spanning the gap. This CDR3 region has 15 residues. Looked up from germline, CDR1 is KGHSH and CDR2 is LQKENI. CDR3 nucleotide sequence: TGTGCCAGCTCACCACCGGGACACAGAAATCAGCCCCAGCATTTT. This gives the protein CASSPPGHRNQPQHF.

The chain has TRBV6-6 and TRBJ1-4; possibly TRBD1 for D (5 bases). This CDR3 comprises 16 residues. Trimming shortened V by 6 bases and J by 3 bases, and 17 bases separated the two germline ends. The germline gives CDR1 MNHNY, CDR2 SVGAGI (reference sequence). CDR3 DNA sequence: TGTGCCAGCAGCCGAACCGCAGGGCCCGCTAATGAAAAACTGTTTTTT. This gives the protein CASSRTAGPANEKLFF.